A single sample is the source of the 12 T cell receptor beta chains below, sequenced in a study of blood T cell repertoires in COVID-19. The table came from immunoSEQ multiplex PCR; TCRdb's copy has only in-frame clones and leaves some out. Of tens of thousands of clones listed, about 80% are singletons. The material sequenced was peripheral blood. The receptors were gathered from a human donor in a cohort sampled during active COVID-19.

This clone appeared a few times. The rearrangement links TRBV13 to TRBJ1-1; 10 bases map to TRBD1. Germline loops: CDR1 PRHDT, CDR2 FYEKMQ (reference sequence). The CDR3 loop spans 15 amino acids. Unmatched junction bases numbered 6, after V lost 3 bases and J lost 5 bases. CDR3 residues: CASSLTGGGGTEAFF. The DNA for the CDR3 is TGTGCCAGCAGCTTGACAGGGGGCGGAGGAACTGAAGCTTTCTTT.

The rearrangement links TRBV4-1 to TRBJ1-1, with a possible D match to TRBD1 (5 bases). Germline V CDR1 and CDR2: MGHRA, YSYEKL. There are 13 residues in the CDR3. Trimming removed 4 bases at V and 5 bases at J, with 11 bases between. CDR3 sequence reads: CASSPGSVTEAFF. The CDR3 region has the DNA TGCGCCAGCAGCCCAGGGTCCGTAACTGAAGCTTTCTTT.

This clone showed up just a few times. This chain uses TRBV19 with TRBJ1-5, with D tentatively TRBD1 (6 bases). Germline CDR1 LNHDA, CDR2 SQIVND (reference sequence). V was cut by 8 bases and J by 6 bases, with 26 bases left in between. The CDR3 is 17 residues long. The CDR3 bases are TGTGCCAGTGCGATCGACAGGTCTTATCTCTCCGGTCAGCCCCAGCATTTT. Amino acids: CASAIDRSYLSGQPQHF.

The chain employs TRBV7-9 and TRBJ2-7; 10 nucleotides line up with TRBD1. V lost 3 bases, J lost 2 bases, and 1 base stayed unmatched. CDR1 is SEHNR and CDR2 is FQNEAQ in the germline V gene (reference sequence). The CDR3 covers 14 residues. The CDR3 region is CASSLTGGAYEQYF. CDR3 in DNA: TGTGCCAGCAGCTTGACAGGGGGCGCCTACGAGCAGTACTTC.

The chain is built from TRBV18 and TRBJ2-7; perhaps TRBD1 as D (5 bases). V was shortened by 1 base and J by 0 bases, with 7 bases between the two germline ends. CDR3 length: 14 residues. Germline V gene data show CDR1 as KGHSH and CDR2 as LQKENI. The CDR3 bases are TGTGCCAGCTCACCACGGGGCGTCTCCTACGAGCAGTACTTC. Amino acids: CASSPRGVSYEQYF.

The V gene is TRBV5-6, the J gene TRBJ1-2; D not resolved. Germline V CDR1 and CDR2: SGHDT, YYEEEE. The CDR3 runs to 14 residues. The V end was cut by 4 bases, the J end by 4 bases, with 14 bases between. The CDR3 nucleotides read TGTGCCAGCAGCCCCCGGAGGGTGGGCTATGGCTACACCTTC. It yields the protein CASSPRRVGYGYTF.

The V call is TRBV25-1, the J call TRBJ1-2; tentatively, D is TRBD1 (5 bases). Trimming took off 9 bases at V and 4 bases at J, with 18 bases between the two ends. This CDR3 is 14 amino acids long. Germline CDR1 is MGHDK and CDR2 is SYGVNS. DNA of the CDR3: TGTGCCAGAACGATCCAGGGCGCGCGCTATGGCTACACCTTC. This codes for CARTIQGARYGYTF.

The chain uses TRBV7-9 and TRBJ2-3; 10 bases fit TRBD2. The ends lost 5 bases at V and 6 bases at J; junction bases unmatched: 11. Per germline, CDR1 SEHNR and CDR2 FQNEAQ (reference sequence). The CDR3 has 16 residues. The CDR3 DNA is TGTGCCAGCAGCCCTGGAGAGCGGGGGGGCCTCGATACGCAGTATTTT. It codes for CASSPGERGGLDTQYF.

The V gene is TRBV27, the J gene TRBJ1-6, with 9 bases aligning to TRBD1. The germline V gene encodes CDR1 MNHEY and CDR2 SMNVEV (reference sequence). J lost 7 bases, V lost 6 bases, and 4 bases had no gene match. The CDR3 length is 14 residues. The CDR3 bases are TGTGCCAGCAGCCCAGGACAGGGGAATTCACCCCTCCACTTT. It specifies CASSPGQGNSPLHF.

The chain carries TRBV3-1 (or the pseudogene TRBV3-2) and TRBJ2-2; TRBD1 is a possible D gene (6 bases). Germline CDR1 and CDR2: LGHDT and YNNKEL (reference sequence). The V gene lost 8 bases and the J gene lost 1 base, with 11 bases spanning the gap. CDR3 length equals 14 residues. The CDR3 coding sequence is TGTGCCAGCCGCTTACAGGGGAACACCGGGGAGCTGTTTTTT. Amino acid sequence: CASRLQGNTGELFF.

The chain carries TRBV11-2 and TRBJ2-2, with a possible D match to TRBD2 (5 bases). The ends were cut back, 0 bases at V and 6 bases at J, with 5 bases in the middle. The V gene's germline CDR1 is SGHAT and CDR2 FQNNGV. The CDR3 spans 13 residues. The CDR3 nucleotides read TGTGCCAGCAGCTTAGAGGAGGCCGGGGAGCTGTTTTTT. This sequence encodes CASSLEEAGELFF.

The CDR3 nucleotides read TGTGCCAGCAGCCCCAGACTAGCGGGGTATTACAATGAGCAGTTCTTC. This encodes CASSPRLAGYYNEQFF. The chain carries TRBV11-2 and TRBJ2-1, with TRBD2 matching 11 bases. CDR1 and CDR2 from the germline V gene are SGHAT and FQNNGV. The trim removed 5 bases at V and 4 bases at J, leaving 7 bases unmatched. CDR3 size: 16 residues.